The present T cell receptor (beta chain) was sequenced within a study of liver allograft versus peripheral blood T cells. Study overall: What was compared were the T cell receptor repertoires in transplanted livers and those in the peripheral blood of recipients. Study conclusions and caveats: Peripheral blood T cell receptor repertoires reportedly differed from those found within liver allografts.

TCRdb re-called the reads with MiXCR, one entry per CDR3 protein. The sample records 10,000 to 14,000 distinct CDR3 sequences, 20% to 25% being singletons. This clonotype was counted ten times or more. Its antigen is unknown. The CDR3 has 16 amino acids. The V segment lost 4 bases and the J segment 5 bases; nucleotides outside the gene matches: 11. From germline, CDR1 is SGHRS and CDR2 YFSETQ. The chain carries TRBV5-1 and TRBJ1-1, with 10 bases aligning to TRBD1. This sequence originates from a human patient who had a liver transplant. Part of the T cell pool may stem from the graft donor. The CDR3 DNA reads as TGCGCCAGCAGCCTCGGAGGGACAGGGGTAGGAACTGAAGCTTTCTTT. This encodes CASSLGGTGVGTEAFF. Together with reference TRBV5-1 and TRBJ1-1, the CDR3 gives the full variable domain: KAGVTQTPRYLIKTRGQQVTLSCSPISGHRSVSWYQQTPGQGLQFLFEYFSETQRNKGNFPGRFSGRQFSNSRSEMNVSTLELGDSALYLCASSLGGTGVGTEAFFGQGTRLTVV.